The 27 T cell receptor beta chains below come from one sample, sequenced in a study of T cell responses to AZD1222 COVID-19 vaccine. Generated by immunoSEQ multiplex PCR, the TCRdb table keeps only in-frame clones and is missing some. The sample yields about 200,000 clones, around 94% seen once. Sample: peripheral blood, taken on day 0 of AZD1222 vaccination. The origin of the receptors is an adult in good health.

The chain combines TRBV7-6 with TRBJ2-5, with 7 nucleotides matching TRBD2. Losses at the gene ends were 4 bases for V and 3 bases for J; bases not matched to a gene: 8. CDR1 and CDR2 (germline): SGHVS, FNYEAQ. The CDR3 loop spans 15 amino acids. The CDR3 DNA reads as TGTGCCAGCAGCTCCCGGGGGGTAGGGGAAGAGACCCAGTACTTC. Protein product: CASSSRGVGEETQYF.

The chain joins TRBV2 to TRBJ1-6; possible D gene TRBD1, 5 bases. CDR3 length: 13 residues. Trimming left V 11 bases short and J 7 bases short, with 15 bases between. The germline V gene encodes CDR1 SNHLY and CDR2 FYNNEI. The CDR3 loop reads CASHRDGNSPLHF. DNA for the CDR3: TGTGCCTCCCACCGGGACGGCAATTCACCCCTCCACTTT.

This chain joins TRBV14 and TRBJ1-3, with D unclear. Between the trimmed V and J ends, which lost 5 bases and 2 bases, there was a span of 16 bases. Looked up from germline, CDR1 is SGHDN and CDR2 is FVKESK. The CDR3 extends over 16 amino acids. CDR3 sequence reads: CASSYLGPPTGNTIYF. In DNA, the CDR3 is TGTGCCAGCAGCTACCTGGGCCCGCCGACTGGAAACACCATATATTTT.

CDR3 protein: CASSPAGTGLGAFF. CDR3 DNA: TGTGCCAGCAGCCCCGCCGGGACAGGTTTGGGAGCTTTCTTT. J is TRBJ1-1 and V is TRBV3-1 (or the pseudogene TRBV3-2); 8 bases fit TRBD1. The V gene's germline CDR1 is LGHDT and CDR2 YNNKEL (reference sequence). This CDR3 comprises 14 residues. Trimming at V came to 4 bases and at J to 10 bases, leaving 11 bases not matched to a gene.

This clone was counted a few times. CDR3 residues: CASSSSTGSGNEQYF. CDR3 coding DNA: TGTGCCAGCAGCTCCTCGACAGGGAGTGGGAACGAGCAGTACTTC. The chain carries TRBV9 and TRBJ2-7; 7 bases align to TRBD1. This CDR3 comprises 15 residues. V trimming: 4 bases; J trimming: 5 bases; junction bases outside the gene matches: 12. The V gene's germline CDR1 is SGDLS and CDR2 YYNGEE.

The chain has TRBV24-1 and TRBJ1-2; tentatively, D is TRBD1 (5 bases). V gave up 4 bases and J gave up 4 bases, with 9 bases separating them. The CDR3 extends over 13 amino acids. Germline-derived CDR1 and CDR2 are KGHDR and SFDVKD. The CDR3 protein is CATSDHQGYGYTF. CDR3 nucleotides: TGTGCCACCAGTGACCACCAGGGCTATGGCTACACCTTC.

This clone has only one observation. This chain links TRBV27 with TRBJ2-7; D not certain. Germline CDR1 reads MNHEY; CDR2 reads SMNVEV (reference sequence). The V gene lost 5 bases and the J gene lost 2 bases, with 10 bases spanning the gap. The CDR3 loop spans 13 amino acids. As DNA, the CDR3 is TGTGCCAGCAGTCGCTCCGGACCCTACGAGCAGTACTTC. Amino acids: CASSRSGPYEQYF.

As regards this clone: Its ends do not fully match the called genes, so a read error is possible. The gene calls are TRBV6-2 or TRBV6-3 and TRBJ1-2, with D possibly TRBD1 on 5 matching bases. The germline V gene has CDR1 MNHEY and CDR2 SVGEGT. This CDR3 has 15 amino acids. The CDR3 DNA follows: TGTGCCAGCAGTGACTCAGGACGGACAAACTATGGCTACACCTTC. It encodes CASSDSGRTNYGYTF.

The chain is built from TRBV2 and TRBJ1-5, with D possibly being TRBD1 (5 bases). V dropped 6 bases and J dropped 4 bases, with 19 bases sitting between them. CDR3 length equals 16 residues. Per germline, CDR1 SNHLY and CDR2 FYNNEI. DNA for the CDR3: TGTGCCAGCAGCCCGGGTTATCGGGGCTGGAATCAGCCCCAGCATTTT. Protein product: CASSPGYRGWNQPQHF.

This sequence joins TRBV5-5 and TRBJ2-7; tentatively, D is TRBD1 or TRBD2 (5 bases each). With 4 bases removed from V and 2 bases from J, the gap between germline ends came to 16 bases. The length of the CDR3 is 15 residues. Germline V gene sequence: CDR1 SGHKS, CDR2 YYEKEE (reference sequence). This chain's CDR3 is CASSLTRGGAYEQYF. CDR3 nucleotide sequence: TGTGCCAGCAGCCTCACCCGGGGCGGAGCCTACGAGCAGTACTTC.

This chain uses TRBV7-9 with TRBJ2-2; D remains unclear. Trimming took off 5 bases at V and 2 bases at J, with 9 bases between the two ends. This CDR3 spans 14 amino acids. Germline CDR1 and CDR2: SEHNR and FQNEAQ (reference sequence). CDR3 protein: CASSPFGNTGELFF. As DNA, the CDR3 is TGTGCCAGCAGCCCCTTCGGTAACACCGGGGAGCTGTTTTTT.

The rearrangement uses TRBV30 and TRBJ2-7; D unresolved. This CDR3 contains 14 residues. Deletions cut 0 bases from V and 5 bases from J, with 14 bases between. Germline CDR1 GTSNPN, CDR2 SVGIG (reference sequence). The chain's CDR3 is CAWSVGRAPDEQYF. The CDR3 DNA reads as TGTGCCTGGAGTGTGGGCCGGGCACCTGACGAGCAGTACTTC.

This clone was picked up one time. The chain is built from TRBV6-2 or TRBV6-3 and TRBJ1-2; 7 nucleotides agree with TRBD1. This CDR3 region has 12 residues. Germline CDR1 is MNHEY and CDR2 is SVGEGT. With V trimmed by 4 bases and J by 10 bases, 6 bases remained unmatched. This chain's CDR3 is CASSWDSLTYTF. CDR3 DNA: TGTGCCAGCAGTTGGGACAGTTTAACCTACACCTTC.

The chain carries TRBV5-4 and TRBJ2-7; 7 nucleotides align to TRBD1. Trimming removed 5 bases from V and 2 bases from J; junction bases left unmatched: 10. Germline assignment: CDR1 SGHNT and CDR2 YYREEE (reference sequence). The CDR3 has 15 residues. The CDR3 DNA follows: TGTGCCAGCAGGGCCGGACAGGCAGAAACCTACGAGCAGTACTTC. Its translation: CASRAGQAETYEQYF.

The chain recombines TRBV29-1 with TRBJ2-3, with TRBD1 matching 9 bases. Trimming at V came to 4 bases and at J to 2 bases, leaving 1 base not matched to a gene. The CDR3 runs to 13 residues. The germline gives CDR1 SQVTM, CDR2 ANQGSEA. CDR3 in DNA: TGCAGCGTTGGGACAGGGGTCACAGATACGCAGTATTTT. Amino acid sequence: CSVGTGVTDTQYF.

The gene calls are TRBV30 and TRBJ1-2; perhaps TRBD1 as D (5 bases). CDR3 length: 13 amino acids. Trimming left V 7 bases short and J 0 bases short, with 12 bases between. CDR1 GTSNPN and CDR2 SVGIG come from the germline V gene (reference sequence). The CDR3 spells CASPSTANYGYTF. The CDR3 coding sequence is TGTGCCTCACCATCGACAGCTAACTATGGCTACACCTTC.

The chain joins TRBV28 to TRBJ1-6; D may be TRBD1 (5 bases). The CDR3 sequence is 15 residues long. Germline V gene data show CDR1 as MDHEN and CDR2 as SYDVKM. V dropped 5 bases and J dropped 3 bases, with 11 bases sitting between them. The CDR3 is CASSALGDYNSPLHF. The CDR3 region has the DNA TGTGCCAGCAGTGCGCTGGGGGACTATAATTCACCCCTCCACTTT.

V is TRBV27 and J is TRBJ2-4, with 9 nucleotides matching TRBD1. Per germline, CDR1 MNHEY and CDR2 SMNVEV (reference sequence). The CDR3 covers 19 residues. V was pared by 2 bases and J by 7 bases, with 18 bases of the junction left unmatched. This CDR3 reads CASSLRSGTGKVVGNIQYF. CDR3 nucleotides: TGTGCCAGCAGTTTACGGAGCGGGACAGGGAAGGTTGTGGGCAACATTCAGTACTTC.

V gene TRBV5-4 combines with J gene TRBJ2-3; 7 bases fit TRBD2. Germline V gene lookup returns CDR1 SGHNT and CDR2 YYREEE (reference sequence). The CDR3 is 17 amino acids. The V gene end was trimmed by 4 bases and the J gene end by 1 base; junction bases not matched to a gene: 12. The CDR3 sequence is CASSTLKGGGGTDTQYF. As DNA, the CDR3 is TGTGCCAGCAGCACCCTGAAGGGCGGGGGTGGCACAGATACGCAGTATTTT.

The chain joins TRBV27 to TRBJ2-5; 8 bases map to TRBD2. This CDR3 is 15 amino acids long. Germline CDR1 MNHEY, CDR2 SMNVEV (reference sequence). V lost 6 bases to trimming and J lost 2 bases; unmatched junction nucleotides: 8. For the CDR3, the DNA is TGTGCCAGCAGCTCCTCCTCGGGGGGGCAAGAGACCCAGTACTTC. Protein: CASSSSSGGQETQYF.

This sequence joins TRBV7-3 and TRBJ1-1, with D unclear. The CDR3 is made up of 13 amino acids. Trimming cost V 2 bases and J 3 bases, with 7 bases left between them. Germline V lookup: CDR1 SGHTA, CDR2 FQGTGA. CDR3: CASSLGLDTEAFF. The CDR3 bases are TGTGCCAGCAGCTTAGGTCTAGACACTGAAGCTTTCTTT.

V is TRBV19 and J is TRBJ1-5; a weak D match, TRBD1 (6 bases). Germline loops: CDR1 LNHDA, CDR2 SQIVND (reference sequence). Trimming took off 6 bases at V and 3 bases at J, with 9 bases between the two ends. The CDR3 extends over 13 amino acids. The CDR3 DNA is TGTGCCAGTAGGAGGACAGACAATCAGCCCCAGCATTTT. Translated: CASRRTDNQPQHF.

The genes are TRBV19 and TRBJ1-4; perhaps TRBD1 as D (6 bases). V lost 9 bases to trimming and J lost 6 bases, with 23 bases between them. The germline CDR1 and CDR2 sequences are LNHDA and SQIVND (reference sequence). This CDR3 has 16 amino acids. The CDR3 DNA reads TGTGCCAGCCATCCGGCACAGGGAAATTTGTATGAAAAACTGTTTTTT. Its protein is CASHPAQGNLYEKLFF.

The chain employs TRBV7-9 and TRBJ1-1; perhaps TRBD1 as D (6 bases). The ends were cut back, 3 bases at V and 5 bases at J, with 19 bases in the middle. There are 16 residues in the CDR3. Germline CDR1 and CDR2: SEHNR and FQNEAQ (reference sequence). CDR3 residues: CASSFGTGLGRTEAFF. Here the CDR3 DNA reads TGTGCCAGCAGCTTTGGTACAGGGCTTGGTCGAACTGAAGCTTTCTTT.

The chain carries TRBV5-1 and TRBJ1-4; weak D call: TRBD1 (6 bases). Trimming left V 0 bases short and J 4 bases short, with 10 bases between. Germline assignment: CDR1 SGHRS and CDR2 YFSETQ. The CDR3 length is 15 residues. The CDR3: CASSLAGQINEKLFF. The CDR3 DNA sequence: TGCGCCAGCAGCTTGGCAGGACAGATTAATGAAAAACTGTTTTTT.

In DNA form, the CDR3 reads TGTGCCAGCAGCTTTACGGCCTCTGGACAGGGGCACTCCTACGAGCAGTACTTC. The encoded protein is CASSFTASGQGHSYEQYF. The chain uses TRBV9 and TRBJ2-7, with 9 positions matching TRBD1. Germline assignment: CDR1 SGDLS and CDR2 YYNGEE. The CDR3 sequence is 18 residues long. The V gene end was trimmed by 4 bases and the J gene end by 0 bases; junction bases not matched to a gene: 14.

This clone was seen just once. The junction and the germline gene differ at one end; a read error may be behind it. The chain links TRBV6-2 or TRBV6-3 to TRBJ2-6; D is possibly TRBD2 (7 bases). This CDR3 has 19 amino acids. Germline CDR1 reads MNHEY; CDR2 reads SVGEGT. This chain's CDR3 is CASNYNRATGGSGANVLTF. CDR3 sequence (DNA): TGTGCCAGCAATTACAACAGGGCGACGGGGGGCTCTGGGGCCAACGTCCTGACTTTC.